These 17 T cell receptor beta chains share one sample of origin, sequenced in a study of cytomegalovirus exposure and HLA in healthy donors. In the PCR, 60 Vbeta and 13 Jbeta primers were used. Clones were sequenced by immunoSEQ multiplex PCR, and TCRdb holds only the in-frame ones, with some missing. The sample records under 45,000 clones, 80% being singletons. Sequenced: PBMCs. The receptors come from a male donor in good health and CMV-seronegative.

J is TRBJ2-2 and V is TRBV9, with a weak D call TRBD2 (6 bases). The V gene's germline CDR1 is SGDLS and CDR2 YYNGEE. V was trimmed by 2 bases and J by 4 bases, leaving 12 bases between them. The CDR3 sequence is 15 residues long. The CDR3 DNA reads TGTGCCAGCAGCGTCGTGGAGGGAGGCACCGGGGAGCTGTTTTTT. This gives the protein CASSVVEGGTGELFF.

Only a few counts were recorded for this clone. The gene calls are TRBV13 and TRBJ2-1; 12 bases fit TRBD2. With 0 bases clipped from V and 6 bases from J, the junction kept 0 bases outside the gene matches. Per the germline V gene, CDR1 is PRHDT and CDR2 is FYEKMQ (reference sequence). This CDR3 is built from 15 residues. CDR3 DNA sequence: TGTGCCAGCAGCTTAGGACTAGCGGGAGGCAATGAGCAGTTCTTC. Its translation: CASSLGLAGGNEQFF.

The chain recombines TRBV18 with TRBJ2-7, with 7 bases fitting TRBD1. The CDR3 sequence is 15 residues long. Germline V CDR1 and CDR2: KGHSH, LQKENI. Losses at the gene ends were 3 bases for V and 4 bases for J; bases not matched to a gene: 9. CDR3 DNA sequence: TGTGCCAGCTCACCCAGTGGGACAGCCGTATACGAGCAGTACTTC. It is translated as CASSPSGTAVYEQYF. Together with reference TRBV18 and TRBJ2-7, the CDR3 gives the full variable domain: NAGVMQNPRHLVRRRGQEARLRCSPMKGHSHVYWYRQLPEEGLKFMVYLQKENIIDESGMPKERFSAEFPKEGPSILRIQQVVRGDSAAYFCASSPSGTAVYEQYFGPGTRLTVT.

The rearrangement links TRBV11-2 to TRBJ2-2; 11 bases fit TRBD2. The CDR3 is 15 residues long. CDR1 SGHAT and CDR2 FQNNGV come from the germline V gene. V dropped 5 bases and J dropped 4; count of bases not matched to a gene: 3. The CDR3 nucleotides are TGTGCCAGCAGCCGCCTAGCGGGGGGCACCGGGGAGCTGTTTTTT. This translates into CASSRLAGGTGELFF.

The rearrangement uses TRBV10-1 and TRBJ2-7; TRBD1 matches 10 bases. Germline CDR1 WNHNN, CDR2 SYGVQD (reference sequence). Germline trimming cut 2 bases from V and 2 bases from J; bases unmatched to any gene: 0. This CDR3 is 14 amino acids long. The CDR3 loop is CASSEDRGPYEQYF. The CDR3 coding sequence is TGCGCCAGCAGTGAGGACAGGGGGCCCTACGAGCAGTACTTC.

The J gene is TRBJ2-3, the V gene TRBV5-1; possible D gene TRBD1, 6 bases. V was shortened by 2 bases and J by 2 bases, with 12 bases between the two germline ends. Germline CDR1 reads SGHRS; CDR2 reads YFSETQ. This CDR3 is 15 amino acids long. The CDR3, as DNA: TGCGCCAGCAGCTTTGAGACAGGAACCACAGATACGCAGTATTTT. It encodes CASSFETGTTDTQYF.

The CDR3 region has the DNA TGTGCCTGGAGTGTTTCCAGTTTTTCCGGGGAGCTGTTTTTT. This sequence encodes CAWSVSSFSGELFF. The gene calls are TRBV30 and TRBJ2-2, with unresolved D. This CDR3 comprises 14 residues. V lost 0 bases, J lost 6 bases, and 11 bases lay in between. Germline CDR1 GTSNPN, CDR2 SVGIG (reference sequence).

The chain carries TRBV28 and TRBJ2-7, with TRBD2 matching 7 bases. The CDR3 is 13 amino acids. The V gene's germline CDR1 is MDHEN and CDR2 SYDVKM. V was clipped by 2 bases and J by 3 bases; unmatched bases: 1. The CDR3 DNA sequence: TGTGCCAGCAGTTTAGGGAGGGGCTACGAGCAGTACTTC. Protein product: CASSLGRGYEQYF. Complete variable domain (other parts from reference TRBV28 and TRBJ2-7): DVKVTQSSRYLVKRTGEKVFLECVQDMDHENMFWYRQDPGLGLRLIYFSYDVKMKEKGDIPEGYSVSREKKERFSLILESASTNQTSMYLCASSLGRGYEQYFGPGTRLTVT.

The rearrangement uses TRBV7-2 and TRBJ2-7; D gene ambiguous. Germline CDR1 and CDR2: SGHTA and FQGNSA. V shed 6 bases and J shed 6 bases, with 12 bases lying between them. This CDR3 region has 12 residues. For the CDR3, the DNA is TGTGCCAGCAGGTCTTATATCTTCGAGCAGTACTTC. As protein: CASRSYIFEQYF.

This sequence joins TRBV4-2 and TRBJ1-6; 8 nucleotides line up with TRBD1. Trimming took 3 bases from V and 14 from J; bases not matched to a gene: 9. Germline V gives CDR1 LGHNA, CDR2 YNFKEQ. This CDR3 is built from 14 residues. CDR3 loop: CASSQDLRQGTLHF. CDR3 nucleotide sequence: TGTGCCAGCAGCCAGGACCTCCGACAGGGGACCCTCCACTTT.

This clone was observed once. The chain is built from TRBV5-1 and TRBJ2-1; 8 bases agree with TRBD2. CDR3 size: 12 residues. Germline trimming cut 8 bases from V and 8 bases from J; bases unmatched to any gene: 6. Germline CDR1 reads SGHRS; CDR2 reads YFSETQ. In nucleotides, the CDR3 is TGCGCCAGTGGGACTAGGGGCGATGAGCAGTTCTTC. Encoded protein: CASGTRGDEQFF.

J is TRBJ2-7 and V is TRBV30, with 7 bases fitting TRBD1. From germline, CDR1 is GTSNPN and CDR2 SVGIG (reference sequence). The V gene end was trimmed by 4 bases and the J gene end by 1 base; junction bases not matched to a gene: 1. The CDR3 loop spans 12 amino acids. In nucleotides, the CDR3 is TGTGCCTGGAAGGGACAGTCCTACGAGCAGTACTTC. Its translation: CAWKGQSYEQYF.

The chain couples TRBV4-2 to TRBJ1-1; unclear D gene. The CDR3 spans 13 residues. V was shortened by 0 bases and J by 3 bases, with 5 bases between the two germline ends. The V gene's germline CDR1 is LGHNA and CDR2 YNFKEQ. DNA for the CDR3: TGTGCCAGCAGCCAAGATCAGTACACTGAAGCTTTCTTT. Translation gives CASSQDQYTEAFF.

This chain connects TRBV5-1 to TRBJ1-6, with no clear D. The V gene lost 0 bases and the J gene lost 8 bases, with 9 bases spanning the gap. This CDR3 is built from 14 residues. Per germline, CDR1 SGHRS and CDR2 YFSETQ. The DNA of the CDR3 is TGCGCCAGCAGCTTGGACAGATTCGATTCACCCCTCCACTTT. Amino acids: CASSLDRFDSPLHF.

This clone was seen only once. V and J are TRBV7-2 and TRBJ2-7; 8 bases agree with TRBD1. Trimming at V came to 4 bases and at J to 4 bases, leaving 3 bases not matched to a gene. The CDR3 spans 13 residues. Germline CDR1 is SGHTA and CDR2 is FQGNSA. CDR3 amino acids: CASSSRTGYEQYF. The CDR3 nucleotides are TGTGCCAGCAGCTCCCGGACAGGGTACGAGCAGTACTTC. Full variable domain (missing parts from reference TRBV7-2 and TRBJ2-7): GAGVSQSPSNKVTEKGKDVELRCDPISGHTALYWYRQSLGQGLEFLIYFQGNSAPDKSGLPSDRFSAERTGGSVSTLTIQRTQQEDSAVYLCASSSRTGYEQYFGPGTRLTVT.

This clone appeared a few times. In nucleotides, the CDR3 is TGTGCCAGCAGTTATTCACAGATCGCCGATGAGCAGTTCTTC. This encodes CASSYSQIADEQFF. V gene TRBV6-5 combines with J gene TRBJ2-1; no reliable D call. CDR3 size: 14 residues. Trimming cost V 3 bases and J 8 bases, with 14 bases left between them. CDR1 is MNHEY, CDR2 SVGAGI, per germline.

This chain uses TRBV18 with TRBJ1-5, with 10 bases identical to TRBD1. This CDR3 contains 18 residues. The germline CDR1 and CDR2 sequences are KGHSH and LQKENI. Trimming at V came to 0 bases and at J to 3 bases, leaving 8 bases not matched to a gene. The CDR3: CASSPPIGTGALNQPQHF. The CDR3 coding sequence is TGTGCCAGCTCACCACCCATTGGGACAGGGGCCCTCAATCAGCCCCAGCATTTT. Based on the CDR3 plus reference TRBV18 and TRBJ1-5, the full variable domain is NAGVMQNPRHLVRRRGQEARLRCSPMKGHSHVYWYRQLPEEGLKFMVYLQKENIIDESGMPKERFSAEFPKEGPSILRIQQVVRGDSAAYFCASSPPIGTGALNQPQHFGDGTRLSIL.